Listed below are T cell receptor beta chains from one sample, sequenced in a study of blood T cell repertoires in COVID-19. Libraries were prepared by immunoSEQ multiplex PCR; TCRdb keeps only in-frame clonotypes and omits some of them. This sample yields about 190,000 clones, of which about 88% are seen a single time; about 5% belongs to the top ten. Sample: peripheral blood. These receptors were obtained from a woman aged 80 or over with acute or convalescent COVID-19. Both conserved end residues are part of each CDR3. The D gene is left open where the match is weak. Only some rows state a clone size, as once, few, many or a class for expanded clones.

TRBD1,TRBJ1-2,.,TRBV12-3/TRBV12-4,CASSLGQGGGYTF,TGTGCCAGCAGTTTAGGACAGGGAGGAGGCTACACCTTC
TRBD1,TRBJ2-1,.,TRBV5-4,CASSLIGGTGDEQFF,TGTGCCAGCAGCTTGATTGGGGGGACAGGGGATGAGCAGTTCTTC
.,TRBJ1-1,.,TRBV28,CASPTVGHTEAFF,TGTGCCAGCCCGACAGTTGGGCACACTGAAGCTTTCTTT
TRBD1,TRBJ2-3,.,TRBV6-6,CATKFRDSSTDTQYF,TGTGCCACGAAGTTCCGGGACAGTAGCACAGATACGCAGTATTTT
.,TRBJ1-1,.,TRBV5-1,CASSPTLNTEAFF,TGCGCCAGCAGCCCAACATTGAACACTGAAGCTTTCTTT
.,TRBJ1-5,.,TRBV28,CASSQVSGPQGQPQHF,TGTGCCAGCAGTCAGGTTTCGGGCCCTCAGGGCCAGCCCCAGCATTTT
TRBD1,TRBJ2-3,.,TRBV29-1,CSVPDRVLDTQYF,TGCAGCGTTCCGGACAGGGTCTTAGATACGCAGTATTTT
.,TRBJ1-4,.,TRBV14,CASGDTGKGEKLFF,TGTGCCAGCGGAGATACAGGGAAAGGCGAAAAACTGTTTTTT
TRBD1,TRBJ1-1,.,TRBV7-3,CASSLGRTGGTEAFF,TGTGCCAGCAGCTTAGGTCGGACAGGGGGCACTGAAGCTTTCTTT
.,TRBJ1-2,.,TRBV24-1,CATSDLMADGYTF,TGTGCCACCAGTGATTTGATGGCAGATGGCTACACCTTC
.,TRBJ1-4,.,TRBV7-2,CASSLIGNEKLFF,TGTGCCAGCAGCTTGATCGGTAATGAAAAACTGTTTTTT
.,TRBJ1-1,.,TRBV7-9,CASSLAGGYPEAFF,TGTGCCAGCAGCTTAGCGGGAGGGTACCCTGAAGCTTTCTTT
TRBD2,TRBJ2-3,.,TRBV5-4,CASSPGTSGRMDTQYF,TGTGCCAGCAGCCCCGGGACTAGCGGGAGGATGGATACGCAGTATTTT
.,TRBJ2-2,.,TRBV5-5,CASSSGTTNTGELFF,TGTGCCAGCAGCTCCGGGACAACGAACACCGGGGAGCTGTTTTTT
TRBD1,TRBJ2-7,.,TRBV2,CASSAYSPGQGSHEQYF,TGTGCCAGCAGTGCTTACTCTCCGGGACAGGGTTCCCACGAGCAGTACTTC
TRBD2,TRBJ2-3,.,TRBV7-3,CASSLTFLASGSPDTQYF,TGTGCCAGCAGCTTAACGTTTTTGGCTAGCGGGAGCCCAGATACGCAGTATTTT
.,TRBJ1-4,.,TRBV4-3,CASSQVGRADEKLFF,TGCGCCAGCAGCCAAGTAGGCAGGGCCGACGAAAAACTGTTTTTT
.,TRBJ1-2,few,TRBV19,CASSPNRGYYGYTF,TGTGCCAGTAGTCCTAATAGGGGTTACTATGGCTACACCTTC
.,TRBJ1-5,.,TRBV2,CASSPGLINQPQHF,TGTGCCAGCAGTCCCGGACTGATCAATCAGCCCCAGCATTTT
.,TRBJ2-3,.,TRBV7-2,CASSLGRNLFTDTQYF,TGTGCCAGCAGCTTAGGGCGGAACCTATTCACAGATACGCAGTATTTT
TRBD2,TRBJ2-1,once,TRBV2,CASSRTSGYDEQFF,TGTGCCAGCAGCCGGACTAGCGGATACGATGAGCAGTTCTTC
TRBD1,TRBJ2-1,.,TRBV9,CASSVVTGLYNEQFF,TGTGCCAGCAGCGTAGTGACAGGGCTCTACAATGAGCAGTTCTTC
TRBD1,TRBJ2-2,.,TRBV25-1,CASSETQGATLNTGELFF,TGTGCCAGCAGTGAAACACAGGGGGCGACGCTCAACACCGGGGAGCTGTTTTTT
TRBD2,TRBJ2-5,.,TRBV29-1,CSSGLAEETQYF,TGCAGCTCGGGACTAGCGGAAGAGACCCAGTACTTC
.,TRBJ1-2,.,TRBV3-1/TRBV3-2,CASSFGHSSGGYTF,TGTGCCAGCAGCTTCGGCCATTCCTCAGGTGGCTACACCTTC
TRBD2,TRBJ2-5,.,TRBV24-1,CATTGLAGGLMPGRGETQYF,TGTGCCACGACAGGACTAGCGGGAGGCCTGATGCCTGGGAGGGGAGAGACCCAGTACTTC
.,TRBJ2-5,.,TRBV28,CASSRRDTQETQYF,TGTGCCAGCAGTCGCCGGGACACCCAAGAGACCCAGTACTTC
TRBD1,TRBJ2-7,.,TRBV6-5,CASSSNRDSAYEQYF,TGTGCCAGCAGTTCAAACCGGGACAGCGCCTACGAGCAGTACTTC
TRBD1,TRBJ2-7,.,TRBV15,CATSSDRALPYEQYF,TGTGCCACCAGCTCCGACAGGGCCTTGCCCTACGAGCAGTACTTC